The 8 T cell receptor beta chains given below trace back to one sample, sequenced in a study of CD8 T cells in ankylosing spondylitis. TCRdb re-derived calls from the 5' RACE reads in MiXCR, one entry per CDR3 protein. The sample contains just under 350,000 distinct CDR3 sequences, roughly 14% of which appear only once. The specimen sequenced was blood, either unsorted or a sorted T cell fraction (not recorded which). The receptors shown here come from a male donor with ankylosing spondylitis or in good health (not recorded which).

The genes are TRBV5-1 and TRBJ1-1; 7 nucleotides align to TRBD1. Germline V gene lookup returns CDR1 SGHRS and CDR2 YFSETQ. This CDR3 comprises 13 residues. V lost 0 bases, J lost 12 bases, and 8 bases stayed unmatched. CDR3 sequence reads: CASSLDGQVRTFF. Here the CDR3 DNA reads TGCGCCAGCAGCTTGGACGGACAGGTGAGGACTTTCTTT.

The chain couples TRBV6-1 to TRBJ1-1; unclear D gene. Between the trimmed V and J ends, which lost 6 bases and 3 bases, there was a span of 20 bases. Germline CDR1 is MNHNS and CDR2 is SASEGT. CDR3 size: 16 residues. The CDR3 here is CASSTGSGLQDTEAFF. CDR3 nucleotides: TGTGCCAGCAGCACTGGGTCCGGACTTCAAGACACTGAAGCTTTCTTT.

This chain joins TRBV5-1 and TRBJ2-2; 7 bases line up with TRBD1. The germline V gene encodes CDR1 SGHRS and CDR2 YFSETQ. The CDR3 is 15 residues long. After removal of 0 bases from V and 5 bases from J, the junction contained 4 bases not matched to a gene. The CDR3 DNA reads TGCGCCAGCAGCTTGGCCGACAGGGAGACCGGGGAGCTGTTTTTT. Its translation: CASSLADRETGELFF.

The CDR3 sequence: CATSRDRIRNEKLFF. The CDR3 region has the DNA TGTGCCACCAGCAGAGATAGGATACGAAATGAAAAACTGTTTTTT. The chain employs TRBV15 and TRBJ1-4; no reliable D call. CDR3 length: 15 amino acids. V was trimmed by 0 bases and J by 5 bases, leaving 10 bases between them. Germline CDR1 LNHNV, CDR2 YYDKDF (reference sequence).

V and J are TRBV5-1 and TRBJ2-1; 7 nucleotides align to TRBD2. Germline assignment: CDR1 SGHRS and CDR2 YFSETQ. The CDR3 is made up of 16 amino acids. The V segment lost 2 bases and the J segment 8 bases; nucleotides outside the gene matches: 13. The CDR3 sequence: CASSLAGLVMIDEQFF. Here the CDR3 DNA reads TGCGCCAGCAGCTTAGCCGGACTAGTAATGATCGATGAGCAGTTCTTC. Supplemented by reference TRBV5-1 and TRBJ2-1, the full variable domain reads KAGVTQTPRYLIKTRGQQVTLSCSPISGHRSVSWYQQTPGQGLQFLFEYFSETQRNKGNFPGRFSGRQFSNSRSEMNVSTLELGDSALYLCASSLAGLVMIDEQFFGPGTRLTVL.

The chain combines TRBV5-5 with TRBJ2-3, with 13 bases identical to TRBD2. In germline, CDR1 is SGHKS, CDR2 YYEKEE (reference sequence). The CDR3 length is 18 residues. V trimming: 2 bases; J trimming: 1 base; junction bases outside the gene matches: 7. CDR3 DNA sequence: TGTGCCAGCAGCTTAGGGACTAGCGGGACTTTACGCACAGATACGCAGTATTTT. Translated, it gives CASSLGTSGTLRTDTQYF.

The chain combines TRBV5-1 with TRBJ2-3; 10 bases align to TRBD1. V trimming: 3 bases; J trimming: 6 bases; junction bases outside the gene matches: 7. This CDR3 is 15 amino acids long. The germline CDR1 and CDR2 sequences are SGHRS and YFSETQ. CDR3 bases: TGCGCCAGCAGCTCGACAGGGGGCCCGGCGGATACGCAGTATTTT. This sequence encodes CASSSTGGPADTQYF. Full variable domain (rest looked up from reference TRBV5-1 and TRBJ2-3): KAGVTQTPRYLIKTRGQQVTLSCSPISGHRSVSWYQQTPGQGLQFLFEYFSETQRNKGNFPGRFSGRQFSNSRSEMNVSTLELGDSALYLCASSSTGGPADTQYFGPGTRLTVL.

This clonotype was counted a few times. This chain connects TRBV9 to TRBJ2-1; tentative D call: TRBD2 (6 bases). This CDR3 spans 16 amino acids. Germline CDR1 SGDLS, CDR2 YYNGEE. V lost 0 bases to trimming and J lost 3 bases, with 13 bases between them. The CDR3 spells CASSVEGSGGYNEQFF. The CDR3, as DNA: TGTGCCAGCAGCGTAGAGGGTAGCGGAGGCTACAATGAGCAGTTCTTC.